This T cell receptor (beta chain) was sequenced for a study of T cells after yellow fever vaccination. Template switching by 5'RACE produced TCR cDNA, adding a universal primer site and UMIs. TCRdb re-called the 5' RACE reads with MiXCR, one entry per CDR3 protein. The sample consists of 350,000 to 550,000 distinct CDR3 sequences, about 19% of them appearing once. The CDR3 loop spans 15 amino acids. Germline-derived CDR1 and CDR2 are SGHTA and FQGNSA. Deletions cut 5 bases from V and 5 bases from J, with 18 bases between. Study-wide points: Subsequent to the booster, the majority of primary-vaccination clones reappeared (around 97% CD4, more than 70% CD8). Faster peaking, at day 5 versus 15, marked a secondary response that was weaker. A small share of clonotypes appeared in both CD4 and CD8 compartments.

Comments on this clonotype: Its specificity is unknown.

The gene calls are TRBV7-2 and TRBJ1-1; D ambiguous. This receptor was taken from a man younger than 35 who received the YFV17D yellow fever vaccine. The sequenced sample was PBMCs, obtained before the yellow fever booster vaccination. This CDR3 is CASSPRTGLTTEAFF. As DNA, the CDR3 is TGTGCCAGCAGCCCGCGGACGGGCCTCACTACTGAAGCTTTCTTT. The full variable domain, in which reference TRBV7-2 and TRBJ1-1 provide the parts outside the CDR3, is GAGVSQSPSNKVTEKGKDVELRCDPISGHTALYWYRQSLGQGLEFLIYFQGNSAPDKSGLPSDRFSAERTGGSVSTLTIQRTQQEDSAVYLCASSPRTGLTTEAFFGQGTRLTVV.